This T cell receptor (beta chain) was captured by sequencing in a study of blood T cell repertoires in COVID-19. In the study overall: Acute and convalescent COVID-19 specimens originated in the United States, Italy and Spain. PBMCs, B-cell-depleted T cells, or T cells provided the cDNA or gDNA that made up the material.

Authors' data handling: Amplifying reference gene primers gave estimates of nucleated cell counts. Some clones are missing from TCRdb's copy, which holds only in-frame ones; the method was immunoSEQ multiplex PCR. Clonal size and the V and J genes are those of that table, whereas D and trimming came from the DNA. The sample consists of about 360,000 clones, roughly 88% of them appearing once. Germline-derived CDR1 and CDR2 are MGHRA and YSYEKL. The V end lost 1 base, the J end lost 8 bases, and 18 bases lay between the germline ends. This CDR3 is built from 16 residues. Grouping used clinical history reported by participants in a survey and questionnaire.

The genes are TRBV4-1 and TRBJ2-1; the D gene is possibly TRBD2 (6 bases). The specimen was PBMCs or T cells enriched from blood (not recorded which). The receptor was derived from a woman in her forties with acute COVID-19. The CDR3 sequence: CASSQVAGTSLDEQFF. Written as DNA, the CDR3 is TGCGCCAGCAGCCAAGTGGCCGGGACTTCCTTGGATGAGCAGTTCTTC.